The clone carrying this TCR beta chain was observed a few times. The sample belongs to a study of T-cell reconstitution after alpha-beta-depleted transplantation in children. This CDR3 has 19 amino acids. J lost 1 base, V lost 1 base, and 8 bases had no gene match. The germline V gene encodes CDR1 DFQATT and CDR2 SNEGSKA (reference sequence). The TCRbeta library was prepared with unique molecular identifiers. TCRdb re-derived calls from the PCR reads in MiXCR, one entry per CDR3 protein. Counted here are 83,000 or so distinct CDR3 sequences, 7.5% to 9.5% occurring once; the ten biggest clones make up 6.9%.

The sequence derives from a human donor who donated a stem cell graft to a child with congenital amegakaryocytic thrombocytopenia. Sequenced material: PBMCs from the stem cell graft donor, taken from the stem cell graft. The chain links TRBV20-1 to TRBJ2-4; 15 positions match TRBD2. The CDR3 DNA follows: TGCAGTGCTAGAGCGGGACTAGCGGGAGGCGGATGGGCCAAAAACATTCAGTACTTC. Translated, it gives CSARAGLAGGGWAKNIQYF.